This T cell receptor beta chain was sequenced for a study of T cell repertoires in cytomegalovirus infection. This clonotype was counted ten times or more. Its antigen is undetermined. TCRdb itself ran the reads through MiXCR, one entry per CDR3 protein. The data contain approximately 910,000 distinct CDR3 sequences, around 29% of them singletons. The V and J ends lost 5 bases and 6 bases, in that order; junction bases with no gene match: 12. Germline-derived CDR1 and CDR2 are SGHVS and FNYEAQ. This CDR3 comprises 16 residues. Study-wide findings and caveats: Within the response measured ex vivo, HLA-C-restricted CMV-specific TCR beta clonotypes were dominant.

The input for sequencing was cultured CD8+ T cells from PBMCs, taken from culture after CMV antigen stimulation. This chain links TRBV7-6 with TRBJ2-3; 9 bases are shared with TRBD1. This clonotype was sampled from a human donor in good health (CMV status not recorded). Some clones in this sample may be carry-over from other donors' samples. CDR3 in amino acids: CASSLQWDRAPDTQYF. The CDR3 coding sequence is TGTGCCAGCAGCCTCCAATGGGACAGGGCACCGGATACGCAGTATTTT.